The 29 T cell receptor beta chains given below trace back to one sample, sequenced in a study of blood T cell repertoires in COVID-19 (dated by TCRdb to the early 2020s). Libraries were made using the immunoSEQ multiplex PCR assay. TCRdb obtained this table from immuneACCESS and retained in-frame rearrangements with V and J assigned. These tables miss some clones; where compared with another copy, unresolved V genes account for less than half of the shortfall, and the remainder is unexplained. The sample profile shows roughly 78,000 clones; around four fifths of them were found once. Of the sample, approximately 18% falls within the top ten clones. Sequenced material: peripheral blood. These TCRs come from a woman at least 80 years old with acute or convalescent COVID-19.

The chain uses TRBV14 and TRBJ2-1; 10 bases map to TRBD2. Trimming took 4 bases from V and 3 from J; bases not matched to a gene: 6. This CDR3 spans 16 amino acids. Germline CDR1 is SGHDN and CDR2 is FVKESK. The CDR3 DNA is TGTGCCAGCAGCCCGAGCGGGAGGGCAATCTACAATGAGCAGTTCTTC. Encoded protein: CASSPSGRAIYNEQFF.

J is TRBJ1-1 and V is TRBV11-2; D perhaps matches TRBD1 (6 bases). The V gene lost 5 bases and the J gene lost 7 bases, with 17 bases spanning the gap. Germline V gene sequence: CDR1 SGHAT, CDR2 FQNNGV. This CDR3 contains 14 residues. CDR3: CASSVLQGTGEAFF. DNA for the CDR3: TGTGCCAGCAGCGTCCTTCAGGGGACCGGTGAAGCTTTCTTT. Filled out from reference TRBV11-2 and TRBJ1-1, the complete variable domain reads EAGVAQSPRYKIIEKRQSVAFWCNPISGHATLYWYQQILGQGPKLLIQFQNNGVVDDSQLPKDRFSAERLKGVDSTLKIQPAKLEDSAVYLCASSVLQGTGEAFFGQGTRLTVV.

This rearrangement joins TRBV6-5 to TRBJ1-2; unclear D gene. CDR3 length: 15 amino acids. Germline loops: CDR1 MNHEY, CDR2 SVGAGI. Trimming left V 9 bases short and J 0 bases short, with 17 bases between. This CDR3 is CASPREGSSNYGYTF. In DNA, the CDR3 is TGTGCCAGTCCCCGGGAGGGTTCTTCTAACTATGGCTACACCTTC.

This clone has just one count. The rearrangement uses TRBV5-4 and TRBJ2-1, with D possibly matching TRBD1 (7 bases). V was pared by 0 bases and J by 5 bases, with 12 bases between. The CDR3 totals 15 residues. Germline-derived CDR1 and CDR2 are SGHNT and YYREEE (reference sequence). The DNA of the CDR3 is TGTGCCAGCAGCTTGGGCAGGGGGGAGCACAATGAGCAGTTCTTC. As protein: CASSLGRGEHNEQFF.

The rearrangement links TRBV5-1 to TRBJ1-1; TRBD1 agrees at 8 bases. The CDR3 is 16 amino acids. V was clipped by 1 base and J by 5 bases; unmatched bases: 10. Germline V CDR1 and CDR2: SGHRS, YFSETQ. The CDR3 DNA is TGCGCCAGCAGCTTGAGAGGACAGGGAGTAGGGACTGAAGCTTTCTTT. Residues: CASSLRGQGVGTEAFF.

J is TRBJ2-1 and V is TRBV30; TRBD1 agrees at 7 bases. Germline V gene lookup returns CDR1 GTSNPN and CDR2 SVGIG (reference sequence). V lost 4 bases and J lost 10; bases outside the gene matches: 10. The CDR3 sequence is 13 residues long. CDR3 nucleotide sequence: TGTGCCTGGACGGGACAGCACTTTCTGGAGCAGTTCTTC. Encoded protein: CAWTGQHFLEQFF.

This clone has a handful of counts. The CDR3 nucleotides read TGTGCCAGCAGCCCAGGGGCCGCTAACTATGGCTACACCTTC. This sequence encodes CASSPGAANYGYTF. The J gene is TRBJ1-2, the V gene TRBV14; perhaps TRBD1 as D (6 bases). Per the germline V gene, CDR1 is SGHDN and CDR2 is FVKESK. The CDR3 is made up of 14 amino acids. V shed 4 bases and J shed 0 bases, with 9 bases lying between them.

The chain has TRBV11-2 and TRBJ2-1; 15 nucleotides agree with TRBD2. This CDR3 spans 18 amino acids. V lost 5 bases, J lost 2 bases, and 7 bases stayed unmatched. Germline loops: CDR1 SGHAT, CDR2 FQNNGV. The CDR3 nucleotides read TGTGCCAGCAGCCCGCGGACTAGCGGGGGGGCCACCTACAATGAGCAGTTCTTC. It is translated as CASSPRTSGGATYNEQFF.

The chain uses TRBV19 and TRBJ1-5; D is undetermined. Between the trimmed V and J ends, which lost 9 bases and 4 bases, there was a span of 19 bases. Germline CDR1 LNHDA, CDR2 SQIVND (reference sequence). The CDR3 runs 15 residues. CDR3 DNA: TGTGCCAGCCAGACGTCCCCCAGCGTTAATCAGCCCCAGCATTTT. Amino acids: CASQTSPSVNQPQHF.

Here the CDR3 reads CASGEETQYF. The CDR3 DNA sequence: TGTGCCAGCGGGGAGGAGACCCAGTACTTC. V and J are TRBV2 and TRBJ2-5; possibly TRBD2 for D (5 bases). The CDR3 is 10 amino acids. Trimming took 8 bases from V and 5 from J, leaving 6 bases between them. In germline, CDR1 is SNHLY, CDR2 FYNNEI.

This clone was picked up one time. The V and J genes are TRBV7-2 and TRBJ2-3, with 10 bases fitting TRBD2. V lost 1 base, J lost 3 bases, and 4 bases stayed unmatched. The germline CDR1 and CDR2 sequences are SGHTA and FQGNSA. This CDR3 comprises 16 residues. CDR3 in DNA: TGTGCCAGCAGCTTAGGAACTAGCGGGGTAACAGATACGCAGTATTTT. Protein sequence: CASSLGTSGVTDTQYF.

This chain's CDR3 is CASSLRQGLAKNIQYF. DNA of the CDR3: TGTGCCAGCAGTTTAAGACAGGGGCTAGCCAAAAACATTCAGTACTTC. The chain links TRBV6-6 to TRBJ2-4; 8 nucleotides align to TRBD1. With 4 bases clipped from V and 0 bases from J, the junction kept 5 bases outside the gene matches. The CDR3 is made up of 16 amino acids. Germline CDR1 and CDR2: MNHNY and SVGAGI (reference sequence).

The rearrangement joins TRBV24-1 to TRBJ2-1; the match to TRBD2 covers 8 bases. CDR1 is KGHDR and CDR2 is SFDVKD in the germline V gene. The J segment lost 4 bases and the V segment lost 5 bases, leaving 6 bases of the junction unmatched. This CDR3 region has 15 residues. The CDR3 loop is CATSVERERYNEQFF. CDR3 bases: TGTGCCACCAGTGTCGAGCGGGAGCGGTACAATGAGCAGTTCTTC.

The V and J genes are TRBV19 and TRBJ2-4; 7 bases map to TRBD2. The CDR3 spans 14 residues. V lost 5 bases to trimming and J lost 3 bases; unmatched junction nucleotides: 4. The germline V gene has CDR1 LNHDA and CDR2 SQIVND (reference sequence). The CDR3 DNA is TGTGCCAGTAGTCCTTCTAGCGGCAAAAACATTCAGTACTTC. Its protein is CASSPSSGKNIQYF.

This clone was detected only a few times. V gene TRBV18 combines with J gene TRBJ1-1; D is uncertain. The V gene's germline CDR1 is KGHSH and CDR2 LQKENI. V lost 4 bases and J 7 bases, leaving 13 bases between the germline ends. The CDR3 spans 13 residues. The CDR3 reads CASSQSVNGEAFF. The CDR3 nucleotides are TGTGCCAGCTCACAGTCGGTTAATGGTGAAGCTTTCTTT.

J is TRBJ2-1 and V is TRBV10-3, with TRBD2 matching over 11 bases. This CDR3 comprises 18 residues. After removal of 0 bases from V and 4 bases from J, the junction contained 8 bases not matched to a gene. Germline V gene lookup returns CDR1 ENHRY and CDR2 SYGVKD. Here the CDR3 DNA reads TGTGCCATCAGTGAGTCGACTTCCGGGACTAGCGGTTACAATGAGCAGTTCTTC. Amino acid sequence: CAISESTSGTSGYNEQFF.

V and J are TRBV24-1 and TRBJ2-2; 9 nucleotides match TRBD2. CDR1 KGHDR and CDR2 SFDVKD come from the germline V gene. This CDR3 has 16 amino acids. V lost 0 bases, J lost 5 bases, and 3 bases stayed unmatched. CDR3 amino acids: CATSDLTSGPTGELFF. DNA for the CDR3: TGTGCCACCAGTGATTTGACTAGCGGGCCAACCGGGGAGCTGTTTTTT.

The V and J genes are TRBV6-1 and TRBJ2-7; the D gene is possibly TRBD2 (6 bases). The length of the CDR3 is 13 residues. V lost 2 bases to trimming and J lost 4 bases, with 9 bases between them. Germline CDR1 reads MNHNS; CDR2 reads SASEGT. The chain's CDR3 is CASSEKRAYEQYF. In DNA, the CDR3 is TGTGCCAGCAGTGAAAAGCGGGCATACGAGCAGTACTTC.

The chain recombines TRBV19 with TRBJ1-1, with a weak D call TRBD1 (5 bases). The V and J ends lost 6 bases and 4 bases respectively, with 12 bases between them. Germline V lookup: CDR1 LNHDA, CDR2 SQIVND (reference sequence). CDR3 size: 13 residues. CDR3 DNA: TGTGCCAGTAGCCCAGGGCATAGCACTGAAGCTTTCTTT. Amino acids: CASSPGHSTEAFF.

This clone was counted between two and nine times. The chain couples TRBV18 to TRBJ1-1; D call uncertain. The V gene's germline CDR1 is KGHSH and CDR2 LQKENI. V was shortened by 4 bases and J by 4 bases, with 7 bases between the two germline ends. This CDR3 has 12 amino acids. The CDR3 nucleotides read TGTGCCAGCTCACAAGAGAGCACTGAAGCTTTCTTT. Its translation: CASSQESTEAFF.

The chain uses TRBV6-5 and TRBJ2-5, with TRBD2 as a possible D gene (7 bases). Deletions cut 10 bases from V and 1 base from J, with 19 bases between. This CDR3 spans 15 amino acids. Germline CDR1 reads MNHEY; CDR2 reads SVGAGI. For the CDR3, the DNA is TGTGCCACCGGATCCCTGGGGGGGGCCCAAGAGACCCAGTACTTC. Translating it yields CATGSLGGAQETQYF.

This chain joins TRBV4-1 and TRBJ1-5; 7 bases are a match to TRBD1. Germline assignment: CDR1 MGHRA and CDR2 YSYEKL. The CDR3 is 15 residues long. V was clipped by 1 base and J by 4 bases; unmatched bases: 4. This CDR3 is CASSQGQGGNQPQHF. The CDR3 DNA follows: TGCGCCAGCAGCCAAGGACAGGGAGGAAATCAGCCCCAGCATTTT.

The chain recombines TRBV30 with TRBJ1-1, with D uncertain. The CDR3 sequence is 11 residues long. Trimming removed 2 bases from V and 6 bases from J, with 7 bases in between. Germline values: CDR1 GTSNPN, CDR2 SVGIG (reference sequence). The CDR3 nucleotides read TGTGCCTGGAGTCCACGAGCTGAAGCTTTCTTT. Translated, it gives CAWSPRAEAFF.

This CDR3 is CASSDGLSTSYNEQFF. Written as DNA, the CDR3 is TGCGCCAGCAGCGACGGACTGTCTACCTCCTACAATGAGCAGTTCTTC. V usage is TRBV5-1 and J usage is TRBJ2-1; weak D call: TRBD2 (5 bases). Per the germline V gene, CDR1 is SGHRS and CDR2 is YFSETQ. CDR3 length equals 16 residues. With 4 bases removed from V and 0 bases from J, the gap between germline ends came to 14 bases.

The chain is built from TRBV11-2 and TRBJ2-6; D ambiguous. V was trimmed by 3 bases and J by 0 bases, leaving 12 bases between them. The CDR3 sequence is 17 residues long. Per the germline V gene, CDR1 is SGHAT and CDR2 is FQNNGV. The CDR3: CASSFLSAGSGANVLTF. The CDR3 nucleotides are TGTGCCAGCAGCTTTCTAAGCGCCGGCTCTGGGGCCAACGTCCTGACTTTC. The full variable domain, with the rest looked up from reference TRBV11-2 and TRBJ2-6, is EAGVAQSPRYKIIEKRQSVAFWCNPISGHATLYWYQQILGQGPKLLIQFQNNGVVDDSQLPKDRFSAERLKGVDSTLKIQPAKLEDSAVYLCASSFLSAGSGANVLTFGAGSRLTVL.

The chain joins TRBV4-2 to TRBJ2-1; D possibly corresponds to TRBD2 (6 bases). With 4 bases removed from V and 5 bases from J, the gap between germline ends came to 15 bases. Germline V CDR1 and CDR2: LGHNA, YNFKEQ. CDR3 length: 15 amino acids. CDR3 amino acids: CASSLHGTSDNEQFF. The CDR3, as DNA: TGTGCCAGCAGCCTCCACGGGACTTCCGACAATGAGCAGTTCTTC.

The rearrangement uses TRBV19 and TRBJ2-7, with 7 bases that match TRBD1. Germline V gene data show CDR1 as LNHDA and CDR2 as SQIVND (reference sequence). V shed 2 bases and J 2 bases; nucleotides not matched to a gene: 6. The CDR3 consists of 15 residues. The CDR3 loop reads CASSITGTVTYEQYF. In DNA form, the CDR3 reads TGTGCCAGTAGTATAACCGGGACAGTGACCTACGAGCAGTACTTC.

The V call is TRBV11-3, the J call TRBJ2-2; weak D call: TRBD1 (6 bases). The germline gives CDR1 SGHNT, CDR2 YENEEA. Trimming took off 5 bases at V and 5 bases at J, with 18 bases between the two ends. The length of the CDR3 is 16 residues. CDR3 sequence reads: CASSLGIQGSTGELFF. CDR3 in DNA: TGTGCCAGCAGCCTCGGCATACAGGGCTCAACCGGGGAGCTGTTTTTT.

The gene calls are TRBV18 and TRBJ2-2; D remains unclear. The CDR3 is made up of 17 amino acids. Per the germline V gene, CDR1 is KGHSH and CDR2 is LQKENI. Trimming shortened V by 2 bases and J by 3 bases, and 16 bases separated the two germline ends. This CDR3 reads CASSPIPRSSYTGELFF. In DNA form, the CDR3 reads TGTGCCAGCTCACCAATCCCGCGGAGTTCTTACACCGGGGAGCTGTTTTTT.